Detailed here is one T cell receptor beta chain. These data are taken from a study of blood T cell repertoires in COVID-19. Study background: From the United States, Italy and Spain came samples of acute and convalescent COVID-19.

In the authors' workflow: Using reference gene primer amplification, nucleated cell counts were estimated. The protocol was immunoSEQ multiplex PCR, while the TCRdb copy is restricted to in-frame clones and leaves out a portion. V and J calls and clone size come straight from that table; D and trimming were deduced from the DNA. In the table there are fewer than 250,000 clones, around four fifths of which are singletons. Germline CDR1 is SGHNT and CDR2 is YYREEE (reference sequence). The CDR3 sequence is 16 residues long. Trimming took 0 bases from V and 4 from J; bases not matched to a gene: 3. Sequenced input: peripheral blood. The receptor comes from a woman aged 60-75 years with active or convalescent COVID-19. The chain combines TRBV5-4 with TRBJ2-1, with 11 bases fitting TRBD2. In nucleotides, the CDR3 is TGTGCCAGCAGCTTGGTAGCGGGGGGGCGTTACAATGAGCAGTTCTTC. It yields the protein CASSLVAGGRYNEQFF.